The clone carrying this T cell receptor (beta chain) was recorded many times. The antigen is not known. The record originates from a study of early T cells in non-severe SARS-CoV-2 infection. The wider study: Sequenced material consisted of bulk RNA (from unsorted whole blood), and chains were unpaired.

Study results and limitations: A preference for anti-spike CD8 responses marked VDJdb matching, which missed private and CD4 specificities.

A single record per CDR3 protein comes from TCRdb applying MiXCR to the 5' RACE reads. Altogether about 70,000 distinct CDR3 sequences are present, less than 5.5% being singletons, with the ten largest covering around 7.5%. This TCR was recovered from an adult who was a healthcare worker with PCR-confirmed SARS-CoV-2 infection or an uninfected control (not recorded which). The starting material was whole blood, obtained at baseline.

The chain's CDR3 is CASSETEAFF. The CDR3 nucleotides are TGTGCCAGCAGTGAGACTGAAGCTTTCTTT. This chain uses TRBV6-1 with TRBJ1-1; D unresolved. CDR1 MNHNS and CDR2 SASEGT come from the germline V gene. The CDR3 totals 10 residues. The germline V and J ends were trimmed by 3 bases and 5 bases, with 1 base remaining between them.